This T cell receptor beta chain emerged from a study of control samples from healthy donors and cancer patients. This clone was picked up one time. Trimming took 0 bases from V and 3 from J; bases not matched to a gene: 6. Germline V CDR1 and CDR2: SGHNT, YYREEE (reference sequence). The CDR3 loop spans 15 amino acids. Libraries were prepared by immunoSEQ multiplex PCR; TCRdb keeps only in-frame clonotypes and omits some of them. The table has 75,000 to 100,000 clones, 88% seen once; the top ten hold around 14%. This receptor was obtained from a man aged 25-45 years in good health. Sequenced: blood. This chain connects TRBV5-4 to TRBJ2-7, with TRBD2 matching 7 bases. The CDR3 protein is CASSLAGGLVYEQYF. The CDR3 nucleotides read TGTGCCAGCAGCTTGGCCGGGGGGTTAGTCTACGAGCAGTACTTC.